These T cell receptor beta chains were read from a single sample in a study of OX40 agonist ivuxolimab in advanced cancers. Using immunoSEQ multiplex PCR, the repertoire was profiled, and TCRdb retains in-frame clones only, with some absent. The sample lists about 69,000 clones, 90% occurring once. This specimen consisted of CD4+ or CD8+ T cells sorted from blood, obtained in a trial of the OX40 agonist ivuxolimab. The receptors come from an adult with an advanced solid tumor such as melanoma, head and neck, liver or kidney cancer. CDR3s include the opening cysteine and the closing phenylalanine or tryptophan. Each record gives: CDR3 protein, D gene, V gene, J gene. A D gene is named only where the DNA matches it firmly.

cdr3_aa: CASSQKLRVFNEQFF; d_call: .; v_call: TRBV7-2; j_call: TRBJ2-1
cdr3_aa: CASSKRLAEGETQYF; d_call: .; v_call: TRBV21-1; j_call: TRBJ2-5
cdr3_aa: CASSFTGGAEAFF; d_call: .; v_call: TRBV11-2; j_call: TRBJ1-1
cdr3_aa: CASSGGQSYNEQFF; d_call: .; v_call: TRBV5-1; j_call: TRBJ2-1
cdr3_aa: CAWSEDEQFF; d_call: .; v_call: TRBV30; j_call: TRBJ2-1
cdr3_aa: CASSTSQGAAFF; d_call: TRBD1; v_call: TRBV11-2; j_call: TRBJ1-1
cdr3_aa: CASSVASAGVSDTQYF; d_call: TRBD2; v_call: TRBV9; j_call: TRBJ2-3
cdr3_aa: CASSQVMGRDQPQHF; d_call: .; v_call: TRBV4-3; j_call: TRBJ1-5
cdr3_aa: CASSYRWDAKEKLFF; d_call: .; v_call: TRBV6-5; j_call: TRBJ1-4
cdr3_aa: CASSQDLSGISYEQYF; d_call: TRBD2; v_call: TRBV4-2; j_call: TRBJ2-7
cdr3_aa: CASSSFGGAGNQPQHF; d_call: .; v_call: TRBV7-2; j_call: TRBJ1-5
cdr3_aa: CASSRAQGLGEKLFF; d_call: .; v_call: TRBV28; j_call: TRBJ1-4
cdr3_aa: CASSLSSGHGELFF; d_call: TRBD2; v_call: TRBV6-5; j_call: TRBJ2-2
cdr3_aa: CASSLTGGASYNEQFF; d_call: TRBD1; v_call: TRBV7-7; j_call: TRBJ2-1
cdr3_aa: CASSFGQRRSNTGELFF; d_call: .; v_call: TRBV28; j_call: TRBJ2-2
cdr3_aa: CASSGRVLAGGGNEQFF; d_call: TRBD2; v_call: TRBV7-8; j_call: TRBJ2-1
cdr3_aa: CASSYLAGGASDTQYF; d_call: TRBD2; v_call: TRBV6-5; j_call: TRBJ2-3
cdr3_aa: CASSATRGALEQYF; d_call: .; v_call: TRBV11-3; j_call: TRBJ2-7
cdr3_aa: CASRSGTSRYEQYF; d_call: TRBD2; v_call: TRBV6-1; j_call: TRBJ2-7
cdr3_aa: CASSPGGGPGANVLTF; d_call: .; v_call: TRBV5-1; j_call: TRBJ2-6
cdr3_aa: CASSLGPRRSNEKLFF; d_call: .; v_call: TRBV5-1; j_call: TRBJ1-4
cdr3_aa: CASSPQLAAGELFF; d_call: TRBD2; v_call: TRBV18; j_call: TRBJ2-2
cdr3_aa: CASSRTRPGTDTQYF; d_call: TRBD2; v_call: TRBV25-1; j_call: TRBJ2-3
cdr3_aa: CASSLRGQGKSGELFF; d_call: TRBD1; v_call: TRBV28; j_call: TRBJ2-2
cdr3_aa: CASSLGAGASRGTQYF; d_call: TRBD2; v_call: TRBV7-2; j_call: TRBJ2-3
cdr3_aa: CASSRGRANEKLFF; d_call: .; v_call: TRBV2; j_call: TRBJ1-4
cdr3_aa: CATSRDRAGSYEQYF; d_call: .; v_call: TRBV15; j_call: TRBJ2-7
cdr3_aa: CASSLPGGQLANQYF; d_call: TRBD2; v_call: TRBV7-2; j_call: TRBJ2-5
cdr3_aa: CASSLSLSSRELFF; d_call: .; v_call: TRBV7-3; j_call: TRBJ2-2
cdr3_aa: CASSAAARGTDTQYF; d_call: .; v_call: TRBV7-2; j_call: TRBJ2-3
cdr3_aa: CASSLHGLVDEQFF; d_call: TRBD2; v_call: TRBV13; j_call: TRBJ2-1
cdr3_aa: CASRLTLQGLSTEAFF; d_call: .; v_call: TRBV5-1; j_call: TRBJ1-1
cdr3_aa: CASSLAGGAQTDTQYF; d_call: .; v_call: TRBV5-4; j_call: TRBJ2-3
cdr3_aa: CASSLGGAGLTDTQYF; d_call: .; v_call: TRBV11-2; j_call: TRBJ2-3
cdr3_aa: CASSRLQPYSYEQYF; d_call: .; v_call: TRBV7-9; j_call: TRBJ2-7
cdr3_aa: CAISGLSGRAHEQYF; d_call: TRBD2; v_call: TRBV10-3; j_call: TRBJ2-7
cdr3_aa: CASSITPLHNEQFF; d_call: .; v_call: TRBV19; j_call: TRBJ2-1
cdr3_aa: CASSLTRGRDKTYEQYF; d_call: .; v_call: TRBV14; j_call: TRBJ2-7
cdr3_aa: CASSYSIPSNQPQHF; d_call: .; v_call: TRBV6-5; j_call: TRBJ1-5
cdr3_aa: CASSHSGRPQETQYF; d_call: TRBD2; v_call: TRBV11-3; j_call: TRBJ2-5
cdr3_aa: CASSQDSGAKRYEQYF; d_call: .; v_call: TRBV14; j_call: TRBJ2-7
cdr3_aa: CASSVGTSRHEQYF; d_call: TRBD2; v_call: TRBV5-1; j_call: TRBJ2-7
cdr3_aa: CASSLASGGSYEQYF; d_call: TRBD2; v_call: TRBV7-2; j_call: TRBJ2-7
cdr3_aa: CATGQGIPYEQYF; d_call: .; v_call: TRBV5-4; j_call: .
cdr3_aa: CASSQATYEQYF; d_call: .; v_call: TRBV4-2; j_call: TRBJ2-7
cdr3_aa: CAWGISYEQYF; d_call: .; v_call: TRBV30; j_call: TRBJ2-7
cdr3_aa: CASSLGSDRGAEQYF; d_call: TRBD1; v_call: TRBV7-6; j_call: TRBJ2-7